This T cell receptor (beta chain) was observed in a study of cytomegalovirus exposure and HLA in healthy donors. Amplification used 60 Vbeta primers and 13 Jbeta primers. TCRdb's copy holds only in-frame clones and misses some; the assay was immunoSEQ multiplex PCR. The sample includes about 160,000 clones, roughly 80% of them seen just once. Only a few counts were recorded for this clone. The antigen is not known. At one boundary the junction diverges from the germline segment, which might be a read error. Overall study findings and caveats: A link between a missense DCLRE1C variant and TCR beta V- and J-gene trimming emerged from a later analysis. Some V segments, including TRBV6-2 and TRBV6-3, were excluded as indistinguishable. DRB1 showed the most TCR associations and HLA-C the fewest in a later analysis, as rates varied by HLA locus. CMV serostatus was the sole immune exposure information available.

This CDR3 is built from 12 residues. CDR1 and CDR2 from the germline V gene are SEHNR and FQNEAQ (reference sequence). The chain links TRBV7-9 to TRBJ2-1, with TRBD2 matching over 9 bases. Material for sequencing was PBMCs. This clonotype was obtained from a woman between 45 and 60 years old in good health and CMV-seronegative. The CDR3 loop reads CSSSSGGGREFF. CDR3 in DNA: TGTTCCAGCAGCTCCGGCGGCGGGAGGGAGTTCTTC.